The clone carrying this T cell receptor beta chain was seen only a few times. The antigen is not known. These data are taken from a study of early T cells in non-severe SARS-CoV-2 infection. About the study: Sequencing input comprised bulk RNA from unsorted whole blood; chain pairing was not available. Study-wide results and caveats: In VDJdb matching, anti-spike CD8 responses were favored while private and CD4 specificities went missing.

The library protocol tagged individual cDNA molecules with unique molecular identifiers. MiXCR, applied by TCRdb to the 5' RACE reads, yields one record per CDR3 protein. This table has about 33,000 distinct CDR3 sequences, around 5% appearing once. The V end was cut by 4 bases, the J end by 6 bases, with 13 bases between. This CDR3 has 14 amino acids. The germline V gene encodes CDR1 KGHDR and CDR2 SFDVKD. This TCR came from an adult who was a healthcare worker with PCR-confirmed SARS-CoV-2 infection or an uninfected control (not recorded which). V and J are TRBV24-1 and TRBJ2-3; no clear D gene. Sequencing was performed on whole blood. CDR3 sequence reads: CATSDPRQVDTQYF. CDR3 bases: TGTGCCACCAGTGACCCCCGCCAAGTGGATACGCAGTATTTT.